Listed here are 26 T cell receptor beta chains from one sample, sequenced in a study of blood T cells in healthy people across ages. The authors ran a second PCR of about 6 to 11 cycles using a sample-barcoded 5' primer and a J-beta primer mix. MiXCR, run by TCRdb on the 5' RACE reads, gives a single entry per CDR3 protein. The repertoire consists of some 1.8 million distinct CDR3 sequences, with about two fifths occurring once and the leading ten covering 23%. The sequenced sample was blood. These receptors were taken from a human donor in good health.

The chain joins TRBV12-5 to TRBJ1-5, with 7 nucleotides matching TRBD1. The CDR3 totals 16 residues. Germline lookup yields CDR1 LGHNT and CDR2 FRNRAP. The ends lost 3 bases at V and 0 bases at J; junction bases unmatched: 5. CDR3 region: CASGFGTEASNQPQHF. CDR3 sequence (DNA): TGTGCTAGTGGTTTTGGGACAGAGGCTAGCAATCAGCCCCAGCATTTT.

This clonotype appeared a few times. The V gene is TRBV7-9, the J gene TRBJ1-2; D possibly corresponds to TRBD1 (5 bases). With 8 bases removed from V and 1 base from J, the gap between germline ends came to 8 bases. CDR1 and CDR2 (germline): SEHNR, FQNEAQ (reference sequence). This CDR3 has 12 amino acids. DNA of the CDR3: TGTGCCAGCGATGGGGGTAACTATGGCTACACCTTC. It encodes CASDGGNYGYTF.

In this sample, this clonotype turned up a few times. The J gene is TRBJ2-3, the V gene TRBV13; D is ambiguous. CDR3 length: 16 residues. Germline V gene data show CDR1 as PRHDT and CDR2 as FYEKMQ (reference sequence). V was shortened by 0 bases and J by 4 bases, with 14 bases between the two germline ends. The CDR3 DNA sequence: TGTGCCAGCAGCTTAGGGGTTATGGGGTTGTCAGATACGCAGTATTTT. Translation: CASSLGVMGLSDTQYF. Combining the CDR3 with reference TRBV13 and TRBJ2-3 gives the whole variable domain AAGVIQSPRHLIKEKRETATLKCYPIPRHDTVYWYQQGPGQDPQFLISFYEKMQSDKGSIPDRFSAQQFSDYHSELNMSSLELGDSALYFCASSLGVMGLSDTQYFGPGTRLTVL.

This chain connects TRBV25-1 to TRBJ1-1, with D possibly matching TRBD1 (5 bases). Trimming pared 6 bases from V and 7 bases from J, leaving 15 bases between. This CDR3 is 13 amino acids long. CDR1 is MGHDK and CDR2 is SYGVNS in the germline V gene. CDR3 coding DNA: TGTGCCAGCAGCTCAGCACAGGCGGGTGAAGCTTTCTTT. This sequence encodes CASSSAQAGEAFF.

The table lists this clonotype with a count of one. The rearrangement uses TRBV4-3 and TRBJ1-1, with TRBD1 identical over 7 bases. The junction had 14 bases not matched to a gene; V was cut back by 4 bases and J by 3 bases. The CDR3 sequence is 17 residues long. Germline V gene lookup returns CDR1 LGHNA and CDR2 YSLEER. As DNA, the CDR3 is TGCGCCAGCAGCCCAAGTGGGCCCCAGGGGGAGCACACTGAAGCTTTCTTT. Residues: CASSPSGPQGEHTEAFF.

V is TRBV9 and J is TRBJ1-2, with D unresolved. Germline loops: CDR1 SGDLS, CDR2 YYNGEE. This CDR3 is 13 amino acids long. V lost 0 bases, J lost 12 bases, and 15 bases lay in between. CDR3 sequence: CASSVGGSPGHTF. The CDR3 DNA reads as TGTGCCAGCAGCGTAGGGGGAAGCCCAGGCCACACCTTC.

This clonotype was counted a few times. The CDR3 here is CSANRALPQETQYF. CDR3 in DNA: TGCAGTGCCAACCGAGCACTACCCCAAGAGACCCAGTACTTC. The gene calls are TRBV20-1 and TRBJ2-5; D unclear. Deletions cut 6 bases from V and 1 base from J, with 15 bases between. CDR1 and CDR2 from the germline V gene are DFQATT and SNEGSKA (reference sequence). There are 14 residues in the CDR3.

This clonotype was detected only a few times. The chain combines TRBV20-1 with TRBJ2-7, with TRBD1 as a possible D gene (6 bases). The V gene's germline CDR1 is DFQATT and CDR2 SNEGSKA (reference sequence). V was shortened by 3 bases and J by 5 bases, with 17 bases between the two germline ends. This CDR3 is 14 amino acids long. The DNA for the CDR3 is TGCAGTGCTAGCAAGGGGACAATTCCCGACGAGCAGTACTTC. As protein: CSASKGTIPDEQYF.

The chain combines TRBV29-1 with TRBJ2-2; D is unresolved. Germline CDR1 is SQVTM and CDR2 is ANQGSEA. Trimming pared 3 bases from V and 6 bases from J, leaving 11 bases between. The CDR3 covers 13 residues. The CDR3 here is CSVDPMGSGELFF. The CDR3 coding sequence is TGCAGCGTTGACCCTATGGGGTCCGGGGAGCTGTTTTTT.

The rearrangement joins TRBV19 to TRBJ2-3, with a tentative D call TRBD2 (6 bases). V lost 5 bases, J lost 2 bases, and 11 bases lay in between. Germline lookup yields CDR1 LNHDA and CDR2 SQIVND (reference sequence). This CDR3 comprises 14 residues. The CDR3: CASSPEGLTDTQYF. The CDR3 region has the DNA TGTGCCAGTAGTCCCGAGGGACTCACAGATACGCAGTATTTT. Filled out from reference TRBV19 and TRBJ2-3, the complete variable domain reads DGGITQSPKYLFRKEGQNVTLSCEQNLNHDAMYWYRQDPGQGLRLIYYSQIVNDFQKGDIAEGYSVSREKKESFPLTVTSAQKNPTAFYLCASSPEGLTDTQYFGPGTRLTVL.

The CDR3 protein is CASSHGGARGTEAFF. The CDR3 DNA reads TGTGCCAGCAGTCACGGGGGGGCCCGGGGGACTGAAGCTTTCTTT. J is TRBJ1-1 and V is TRBV6-6, with a weak D call TRBD1 (6 bases). The V end lost 5 bases, the J end lost 5 bases, and 18 bases lay between the germline ends. This CDR3 comprises 15 residues. CDR1 MNHNY and CDR2 SVGAGI come from the germline V gene (reference sequence).

The chain uses TRBV28 and TRBJ1-2, with D uncertain. Trimming cost V 5 bases and J 6 bases, with 10 bases left between them. The germline V gene encodes CDR1 MDHEN and CDR2 SYDVKM. The CDR3 sequence is 12 residues long. The CDR3 region is CASSSQIDGYTF. The CDR3 DNA sequence: TGTGCCAGCAGTAGTCAGATTGATGGCTACACCTTC.

The V gene is TRBV6-2 or TRBV6-3, the J gene TRBJ2-1; a weak D match, TRBD2 (5 bases). With 2 bases removed from V and 9 bases from J, the gap between germline ends came to 20 bases. Germline V lookup: CDR1 MNHEY, CDR2 SVGEGT. CDR3 length: 16 amino acids. This chain's CDR3 is CASSYLGRAAYGEQFF. The DNA for the CDR3 is TGTGCCAGCAGTTACCTCGGTCGAGCGGCGTATGGTGAGCAGTTCTTC.

The J gene is TRBJ2-5, the V gene TRBV20-1; 8 bases fit TRBD1. CDR3 size: 14 residues. V was clipped by 5 bases and J by 5 bases; unmatched bases: 10. CDR1 and CDR2 (germline): DFQATT, SNEGSKA (reference sequence). This CDR3 reads CSAPGGTGRETQYF. CDR3 coding DNA: TGCAGTGCTCCCGGAGGGACAGGTCGGGAGACCCAGTACTTC.

This clonotype has just a few counts. The chain is built from TRBV2 and TRBJ1-2; a possible D gene is TRBD1 (6 bases). The CDR3 runs 14 residues. Germline values: CDR1 SNHLY, CDR2 FYNNEI. V gave up 4 bases and J gave up 5 bases, with 14 bases separating them. The CDR3 DNA sequence: TGTGCCAGCAGTGTTCGGACAGCCCAGTATGGCTACACCTTC. Translating gives CASSVRTAQYGYTF.

The chain recombines TRBV5-1 with TRBJ2-1; 13 nucleotides match TRBD2. J was trimmed by 10 bases and V by 1 base; bases with no gene match: 5. CDR1 SGHRS and CDR2 YFSETQ come from the germline V gene. CDR3 size: 15 residues. The CDR3, as DNA: TGCGCCAGCAGCTTGACTAGCGGGGGGGCAATCGAGCAGTTCTTC. Protein sequence: CASSLTSGGAIEQFF.

This clonotype was counted a single time. This chain links TRBV5-1 with TRBJ2-1; a weak D match, TRBD1 (6 bases). CDR3 length: 14 amino acids. Germline V lookup: CDR1 SGHRS, CDR2 YFSETQ. The V and J ends lost 8 bases and 9 bases respectively, with 21 bases between them. The CDR3 here is CASQLWGTQGEQFF. Here the CDR3 DNA reads TGCGCCAGTCAGCTCTGGGGTACACAGGGTGAGCAGTTCTTC.

This chain uses TRBV14 with TRBJ2-3; 9 bases agree with TRBD2. Per the germline V gene, CDR1 is SGHDN and CDR2 is FVKESK. This CDR3 comprises 15 residues. J was trimmed by 1 base and V by 3 bases; bases with no gene match: 2. This CDR3 reads CASSHPSGGTDTQYF. The CDR3 DNA reads as TGTGCCAGCAGCCACCCTAGCGGGGGCACAGATACGCAGTATTTT. Using reference TRBV14 and TRBJ2-3 for the parts outside the CDR3, the full variable domain is EAGVTQFPSHSVIEKGQTVTLRCDPISGHDNLYWYRRVMGKEIKFLLHFVKESKQDESGMPNNRFLAERTGGTYSTLKVQPAELEDSGVYFCASSHPSGGTDTQYFGPGTRLTVL.

The chain joins TRBV20-1 to TRBJ2-5; 9 nucleotides line up with TRBD2. The V segment lost 0 bases and the J segment 1 base; nucleotides outside the gene matches: 9. The CDR3 sequence is 17 residues long. The germline gives CDR1 DFQATT, CDR2 SNEGSKA (reference sequence). CDR3 nucleotides: TGCAGTGCTAGAGATACCCGTAGCGGGGGCCTCCAAGAGACCCAGTACTTC. It encodes CSARDTRSGGLQETQYF.

This clonotype came up a few times. V usage is TRBV20-1 and J usage is TRBJ2-3; 9 bases line up with TRBD1. Germline assignment: CDR1 DFQATT and CDR2 SNEGSKA (reference sequence). CDR3 length equals 15 residues. J lost 3 bases, V lost 3 bases, and 7 bases had no gene match. The CDR3: CSASRDRAITDTQYF. Here the CDR3 DNA reads TGCAGTGCTAGTAGGGACAGGGCAATTACAGATACGCAGTATTTT.

In its sample, this clonotype was seen a few times. This chain connects TRBV4-2 to TRBJ2-7, with D uncertain. The V gene's germline CDR1 is LGHNA and CDR2 YNFKEQ. The CDR3 is 13 amino acids. V was cut by 0 bases and J by 2 bases, with 5 bases left in between. This CDR3 reads CASSQEGTYEQYF. DNA for the CDR3: TGTGCCAGCAGCCAAGAGGGGACCTACGAGCAGTACTTC.

J is TRBJ2-1 and V is TRBV5-1, with D possibly matching TRBD1 (6 bases). With 4 bases removed from V and 7 bases from J, the gap between germline ends came to 12 bases. Germline CDR1 and CDR2: SGHRS and YFSETQ. The CDR3 extends over 13 amino acids. CDR3: CASSRGSRNEQFF. In DNA form, the CDR3 reads TGCGCCAGCAGCAGGGGGTCCCGGAATGAGCAGTTCTTC. The full variable domain, completed using reference TRBV5-1 and TRBJ2-1, is KAGVTQTPRYLIKTRGQQVTLSCSPISGHRSVSWYQQTPGQGLQFLFEYFSETQRNKGNFPGRFSGRQFSNSRSEMNVSTLELGDSALYLCASSRGSRNEQFFGPGTRLTVL.

To note about this clonotype: The junction differs from germline at one of its ends, possibly a read error. The J gene is TRBJ2-5, the V gene TRBV3-1; D is ambiguous. Near its end, the DNA agrees better with TRBJ2-7, so the J call may be wrong. The CDR3 has 14 residues. The germline CDR1 and CDR2 sequences are LGHDT and YNNKEL (reference sequence). CDR3 loop: CASIQDAIPYEQYF. The CDR3 DNA reads as TGTGCCAGCATCCAAGATGCCATTCCCTACGAGCAGTACTTC.

The chain has TRBV6-5 and TRBJ2-1, with 8 bases aligning to TRBD2. CDR1 and CDR2 from the germline V gene are MNHEY and SVGAGI. The CDR3 consists of 16 residues. J gave up 8 bases and V 6 bases, and 15 bases lay outside the gene matches. The CDR3 protein is CASSMLRGGSLDEQFF. The CDR3 bases are TGTGCCAGCAGCATGCTTCGGGGGGGTAGTTTGGATGAGCAGTTCTTC.

In this sample, this clonotype turned up a few times. J is TRBJ2-7 and V is TRBV6-5; D assignment may be TRBD1 or TRBD2 (6 bases each). This CDR3 spans 13 amino acids. Germline lookup yields CDR1 MNHEY and CDR2 SVGAGI. Trimming stripped 6 bases from V and 6 bases from J, with 15 bases between. The CDR3 region is CASSPWGAGEQYF. CDR3 coding DNA: TGTGCCAGCAGCCCATGGGGGGCGGGCGAGCAGTACTTC.

The V and J genes are TRBV12-3 or TRBV12-4 and TRBJ1-5; D ambiguous. The V and J ends lost 6 bases and 4 bases respectively, with 13 bases between them. This CDR3 spans 14 amino acids. The CDR3 protein is CASSSEDLNQPQHF. CDR3 sequence (DNA): TGTGCCAGCAGCTCAGAAGACCTAAATCAGCCCCAGCATTTT.